This T cell receptor beta chain was identified during a study of CD8+ T cells in alopecia areata. The study, taken as a whole, reports: Numerous clones, expanded in lesions, remained in scalp and blood during tofacitinib.

Concerning this clone: Antigen unknown.

CDR1 and CDR2 (germline): SQVTM, ANQGSEA. V gave up 5 bases and J gave up 2 bases, with 4 bases separating them. This CDR3 has 11 amino acids. Sample treatment: oral pan-JAK inhibitor, 5-10 mg twice daily. The sequencing template was cDNA reverse transcribed from extracted RNA. The assay was immunoSEQ multiplex PCR, and TCRdb's table has in-frame clones only and misses some. The data contain approximately 210,000 clones, about 65% of them singletons. The chain is built from TRBV29-1 and TRBJ2-1; D gene unclear. The TCR was taken from a human donor with alopecia areata. Source: CD4+ T cells sorted from blood, taken around week 49, from a patient treated with tofacitinib. CDR3 region: CSVFPYNEQFF. The CDR3 DNA reads as TGCAGCGTTTTCCCCTACAATGAGCAGTTCTTC.